The subject of this entry is one TCR beta chain. The antigen is unknown. Using triplicate sorts, 250,000 to 350,000 cells were collected each time from every CD8+ T cell subset. Naive CD8+ T lymphocytes were specified as CD45RO-CCR7+CD27+CD95-. CDR3 size: 14 residues. Germline-derived CDR1 and CDR2 are SEHNR and FQNEAQ (reference sequence). These data originate in a study of CXCR3-negative and CXCR3-positive naive CD8 T cells. Study information: The TRB read total, 120 million to 150 million, broke down to about 1.5 +/- 0.3 million reads per library. Study-level findings and limits: TRBV-TRBJ usage was alike in naive CXCR3-negative and CXCR3-positive cells but differed in memory cells. CXCR3-positive naive cells carried more hydrophobic TRB CDR3s than CXCR3-negative naive cells did.

In preparing the TRB cDNA libraries, 5' RACE with UMI labels was used. After re-calling the 5' RACE reads, TCRdb lists one entry per CDR3 protein, DNA absent. The sample data list some 150,000 distinct CDR3 sequences. The clonotype was recovered from a human donor in good health. Some clones in this sample may be carry-over from other donors' samples. The specimen sequenced was naive CXCR3+ CD8+ T cells from blood. This sample's subset: CD45RO-CCR7+CD27+CD95- naive CD8+ T cells expressing CXCR3 (TNR3+). V gene TRBV7-9 combines with J gene TRBJ1-1. Here the CDR3 reads CASSSGAMNTEAFF.